This T cell receptor beta chain was recovered during a study of T cell responses to AZD1222 COVID-19 vaccine. Study conclusions and caveats: As reported, nearly half of all spike-specific TCRs target variant regions that are unmutated. In a largely white British group with more females than males, clonal diversity was possibly underestimated.

A note on this clone: Its antigen is currently unknown.

Sequencing used immunoSEQ multiplex PCR; TCRdb keeps in-frame clones, though not all of them. The sample carries under 200,000 clones, over 85% recorded once. In germline, CDR1 is LNHDA, CDR2 SQIVND (reference sequence). Trimming left V 7 bases short and J 4 bases short, with 11 bases between. The length of the CDR3 is 13 residues. This receptor was taken from an adult who received the MenACWY meningococcal vaccine as a control. Source: peripheral blood, taken 28 days after the second dose of the MenACWY control vaccine. V is TRBV19 and J is TRBJ1-3; D not certain. In nucleotides, the CDR3 is TGTGCCAGTACCGCGTTTTCCGGAAACACCATATATTTT. Translation: CASTAFSGNTIYF.